The source of this TCR beta chain is a study of control samples from healthy donors and cancer patients. The protocol was immunoSEQ multiplex PCR, while the TCRdb copy is restricted to in-frame clones and leaves out a portion. The sample has 150,000 to 200,000 clones; roughly nine tenths are singletons. This clonotype was sampled from a man aged 25-40 years in good health. The sample comprised blood.

The CDR3 nucleotides read TGTGCCAGCAGGGGTCTCAGGGTTTATACCCTTAACACTGAAGCTTTCTTT. Its protein product is CASRGLRVYTLNTEAFF. The chain joins TRBV2 to TRBJ1-1, with a possible D match to TRBD1 (5 bases). The CDR3 length is 17 residues. Looked up from germline, CDR1 is SNHLY and CDR2 is FYNNEI. V lost 6 bases to trimming and J lost 2 bases, with 22 bases between them.